These 24 T cell receptor beta chains were sequenced from one sample in a study of T cell responses to AZD1222 COVID-19 vaccine. Data came from immunoSEQ multiplex PCR; TCRdb stores just in-frame clones and leaves some out. Seen here are 85,000 to 120,000 clones, roughly 83% observed once, and the top ten hold 15% to 20%. This sample comprised peripheral blood, obtained on day 0 of AZD1222 vaccination. The receptors shown here come from an adult in good health.

The rearrangement uses TRBV29-1 and TRBJ1-5, with 7 positions matching TRBD1. V trimming: 4 bases; J trimming: 10 bases; junction bases outside the gene matches: 10. The CDR3 contains 13 residues. CDR1 is SQVTM and CDR2 is ANQGSEA in the germline V gene. CDR3 DNA: TGCAGCGTTGGAGACAGGGACTTAGGACCCCAGCATTTT. It is translated as CSVGDRDLGPQHF.

The chain has TRBV4-1 and TRBJ1-6; no clear D gene. V shed 4 bases and J shed 1 base, with 11 bases lying between them. The CDR3 is 16 residues long. The germline V gene has CDR1 MGHRA and CDR2 YSYEKL. The CDR3 reads CASSPEGGSYNSPLHF. The CDR3 DNA follows: TGCGCCAGCAGCCCCGAGGGCGGGTCCTATAATTCACCCCTCCACTTT.

For the CDR3, the DNA is TGTGCCAGCAGCCCAAGGACCACAGATACGCAGTATTTT. Protein: CASSPRTTDTQYF. The chain joins TRBV7-2 to TRBJ2-3, with D unresolved. V dropped 5 bases and J dropped 2 bases, with 8 bases sitting between them. This CDR3 spans 13 amino acids. The V gene's germline CDR1 is SGHTA and CDR2 FQGNSA.

This clone occurred a few times. The rearrangement uses TRBV6-5 and TRBJ1-4, with a possible D match to TRBD1 (5 bases). Trimming removed 5 bases at V and 3 bases at J, with 10 bases between. Germline V gene sequence: CDR1 MNHEY, CDR2 SVGAGI. This CDR3 has 14 residues. The CDR3 sequence is CASSPGWANEKLFF. CDR3 DNA sequence: TGTGCCAGCAGTCCAGGGTGGGCTAATGAAAAACTGTTTTTT.

The J gene is TRBJ1-1, the V gene TRBV5-1; TRBD1 matches at 7 bases. The CDR3 contains 17 residues. J gave up 7 bases and V 4 bases, and 19 bases lay outside the gene matches. Per germline, CDR1 SGHRS and CDR2 YFSETQ. CDR3 DNA sequence: TGCGCCAGCAGCCTGAGAGGACAGGCCGGAAGACCCAATGAAGCTTTCTTT. Its translation is CASSLRGQAGRPNEAFF.

The rearrangement joins TRBV28 to TRBJ1-4, with TRBD1 as a possible D gene (6 bases). There are 15 residues in the CDR3. CDR1 is MDHEN and CDR2 is SYDVKM in the germline V gene. The V end lost 2 bases, the J end lost 8 bases, and 15 bases lay between the germline ends. CDR3 protein: CASSLEGGTREKLFF. CDR3 nucleotide sequence: TGTGCCAGCAGTTTAGAGGGGGGAACTAGGGAAAAACTGTTTTTT.

DNA for the CDR3: TGCGCCAGCAGCCAAGATTCACAATACTTAGGAGATACGCAGTATTTT. Its protein is CASSQDSQYLGDTQYF. The chain has TRBV4-1 and TRBJ2-3; D not resolved. Germline lookup yields CDR1 MGHRA and CDR2 YSYEKL. V lost 0 bases and J 5 bases, leaving 15 bases between the germline ends. The CDR3 sequence is 16 residues long.

The chain combines TRBV7-2 with TRBJ1-1; possible D gene TRBD1, 5 bases. Germline-derived CDR1 and CDR2 are SGHTA and FQGNSA. V was clipped by 1 base and J by 1 base, with 7 bases between them. The CDR3 is 14 amino acids. CDR3 region: CASSLGQTNTEAFF. The CDR3 DNA reads TGTGCCAGCAGCTTAGGACAGACGAACACTGAAGCTTTCTTT.

J is TRBJ2-2 and V is TRBV18; D not certain. The length of the CDR3 is 17 residues. Germline V gene lookup returns CDR1 KGHSH and CDR2 LQKENI. V was shortened by 5 bases and J by 5 bases, with 21 bases between the two germline ends. CDR3 in amino acids: CASSIIAPQYRTGELFF. In DNA form, the CDR3 reads TGTGCCAGCTCAATAATAGCACCACAATATAGAACCGGGGAGCTGTTTTTT.

The CDR3 sequence: CASSFQANTGELFF. In DNA, the CDR3 is TGCGCCAGCAGCTTCCAGGCGAACACCGGGGAGCTGTTTTTT. The chain joins TRBV5-1 to TRBJ2-2; no clear D gene. The CDR3 consists of 14 residues. CDR1 SGHRS and CDR2 YFSETQ come from the germline V gene. The V end was cut by 2 bases, the J end by 0 bases, with 5 bases between.

This chain connects TRBV12-3 or TRBV12-4 to TRBJ2-5; the D is unclear. Trimming removed 6 bases at V and 5 bases at J, with 10 bases between. The CDR3 loop spans 12 amino acids. Here the CDR3 DNA reads TGTGCCAGCAGGGCGGCAGGTGAGACCCAGTACTTC. Protein product: CASRAAGETQYF.

The rearrangement uses TRBV11-3 and TRBJ2-7; D uncertain. The germline gives CDR1 SGHNT, CDR2 YENEEA. CDR3 length equals 12 residues. The V and J ends lost 0 bases and 1 base respectively, with 1 base between them. The CDR3: CASSLESYEQYF. The CDR3 DNA reads as TGTGCCAGCAGCTTAGAGTCCTACGAGCAGTACTTC. Based on the CDR3 plus reference TRBV11-3 and TRBJ2-7, the full variable domain is EAGVVQSPRYKIIEKKQPVAFWCNPISGHNTLYWYLQNLGQGPELLIRYENEEAVDDSQLPKDRFSAERLKGVDSTLKIQPAELGDSAVYLCASSLESYEQYFGPGTRLTVT.

The chain employs TRBV7-2 and TRBJ2-2; 7 bases fit TRBD1. Trimming took 6 bases from V and 8 from J; bases not matched to a gene: 9. Germline values: CDR1 SGHTA, CDR2 FQGNSA. CDR3 size: 14 residues. This CDR3 is CASRYTGTEGELFF. CDR3 sequence (DNA): TGTGCCAGCAGATACACAGGGACAGAAGGGGAGCTGTTTTTT.

The chain has TRBV19 and TRBJ2-5, with 10 bases fitting TRBD2. V was pared by 8 bases and J by 7 bases, with 13 bases of the junction left unmatched. CDR1 and CDR2 from the germline V gene are LNHDA and SQIVND (reference sequence). The CDR3 runs to 15 residues. The CDR3 sequence: CASSSGLAVRGTQYF. The CDR3 nucleotides read TGTGCCAGTTCAAGCGGACTAGCGGTTCGCGGGACCCAGTACTTC.

This clone was seen only a few times. The genes are TRBV27 and TRBJ1-5; 8 positions match TRBD1. Germline V lookup: CDR1 MNHEY, CDR2 SMNVEV (reference sequence). The CDR3 is made up of 16 amino acids. V was clipped by 6 bases and J by 5 bases; unmatched bases: 12. CDR3 in DNA: TGTGCCAGCAGCCCTACCGGACAGGGCTTTTATCAGCCCCAGCATTTT. Amino acid sequence: CASSPTGQGFYQPQHF.

The rearrangement uses TRBV7-2 and TRBJ2-5; TRBD2 matches 10 bases. Unmatched junction bases numbered 5, after V lost 1 base and J lost 6 bases. This CDR3 contains 15 residues. Looked up from germline, CDR1 is SGHTA and CDR2 is FQGNSA. CDR3 sequence: CASSLGASGRQTQYF. CDR3 DNA: TGTGCCAGCAGCTTAGGGGCTAGCGGGAGACAGACCCAGTACTTC.

The chain couples TRBV24-1 to TRBJ1-4, with a tentative D call TRBD1 (5 bases). The CDR3 length is 15 residues. Germline V gene sequence: CDR1 KGHDR, CDR2 SFDVKD. V lost 5 bases to trimming and J lost 3 bases, with 12 bases between them. The CDR3 here is CATSGTGGANEKLFF. The CDR3 coding sequence is TGTGCCACCAGTGGCACGGGGGGGGCTAATGAAAAACTGTTTTTT.

The genes are TRBV29-1 and TRBJ1-2; D call uncertain. This CDR3 has 15 amino acids. V was pared by 3 bases and J by 0 bases, with 14 bases between. Germline lookup yields CDR1 SQVTM and CDR2 ANQGSEA. The CDR3 bases are TGCAGCGTTGAGGCCAGGATCGGAACTAACTATGGCTACACCTTC. Protein product: CSVEARIGTNYGYTF.

This rearrangement joins TRBV19 to TRBJ1-3, with 9 bases fitting TRBD1. The CDR3 is 15 amino acids. The germline V gene encodes CDR1 LNHDA and CDR2 SQIVND (reference sequence). Losses at the gene ends were 3 bases for V and 2 bases for J; bases not matched to a gene: 2. CDR3 in DNA: TGTGCCAGTAGTATGAGACAGGGGGCTGGAAACACCATATATTTT. Protein product: CASSMRQGAGNTIYF.

CDR3 sequence: CASSHSTESNTEAFF. The CDR3 coding sequence is TGCGCCAGCAGCCATTCGACAGAGTCGAACACTGAAGCTTTCTTT. V gene TRBV4-3 combines with J gene TRBJ1-1; D is possibly TRBD1 (5 bases). This CDR3 has 15 amino acids. V gave up 3 bases and J gave up 1 base, with 12 bases separating them. Germline V gene sequence: CDR1 LGHNA, CDR2 YSLEER.

V and J are TRBV4-3 and TRBJ2-3, with 10 bases fitting TRBD2. The CDR3 has 14 amino acids. Trimming took 4 bases from V and 7 from J; bases not matched to a gene: 5. In germline, CDR1 is LGHNA, CDR2 YSLEER. CDR3 coding DNA: TGCGCCAGCAGCCGCCTAGCGGGGGCCAATACGCAGTATTTT. The encoded protein is CASSRLAGANTQYF.

The chain joins TRBV6-2 or TRBV6-3 to TRBJ1-5; D might be TRBD1 (6 bases). The CDR3 spans 18 residues. Germline V lookup: CDR1 MNHEY, CDR2 SVGEGT. The V and J ends lost 0 bases and 4 bases respectively, with 19 bases between them. The CDR3 here is CASSYSGGVGGGNQPQHF. Written as DNA, the CDR3 is TGTGCCAGCAGTTACTCAGGTGGGGTCGGAGGGGGTAATCAGCCCCAGCATTTT.

The genes are TRBV7-2 and TRBJ2-1; D gene unclear. This CDR3 has 14 residues. Germline V gene lookup returns CDR1 SGHTA and CDR2 FQGNSA. Trimming stripped 0 bases from V and 7 bases from J, with 10 bases between. The CDR3 DNA follows: TGTGCCAGCAGCTTAGCGACTGGCTTTAATGAGCAGTTCTTC. As protein: CASSLATGFNEQFF.

The V and J genes are TRBV7-3 and TRBJ2-5, with 9 bases lining up with TRBD1. Germline trimming cut 5 bases from V and 5 bases from J; bases unmatched to any gene: 6. Germline CDR1 is SGHTA and CDR2 is FQGTGA. This CDR3 region has 14 residues. CDR3 protein: CASSKTGGRETQYF. The DNA for the CDR3 is TGTGCCAGCAGCAAAACAGGGGGCAGGGAGACCCAGTACTTC. Looking up the rest from reference TRBV7-3 and TRBJ2-5 gives the full variable domain: GAGVSQTPSNKVTEKGKYVELRCDPISGHTALYWYRQSLGQGPEFLIYFQGTGAADDSGLPNDRFFAVRPEGSVSTLKIQRTERGDSAVYLCASSKTGGRETQYFGPGTRLLVL.